What follows are 6 T cell receptor beta chains derived from one specimen sequenced in a study of T cell changes during pregnancy in multiple sclerosis. This table comes from immunoSEQ multiplex PCR, and its TCRdb copy is limited to in-frame clones, with some not included. This sample has more than 45,000 clones; about 93% occur once, and the top ten carry roughly 0.5%. Specimen: CD4+ T cells from peripheral blood mononuclear cells, collected in the first trimester of pregnancy. The receptors stem from a female donor with multiple sclerosis, enrolled in a pregnancy study.

V and J are TRBV11-2 and TRBJ1-3; no definite D call. The CDR3 contains 15 residues. V lost 0 bases, J lost 0 bases, and 6 bases lay in between. CDR1 is SGHAT, CDR2 FQNNGV, per germline. CDR3 sequence (DNA): TGTGCCAGCAGCTTAGATCTCGGCTCTGGAAACACCATATATTTT. This gives the protein CASSLDLGSGNTIYF.

The V gene is TRBV6-5, the J gene TRBJ1-2, with 7 bases lining up with TRBD1. The CDR3 spans 13 residues. Germline V lookup: CDR1 MNHEY, CDR2 SVGAGI. The trim removed 8 bases at V and 4 bases at J, leaving 7 bases unmatched. For the CDR3, the DNA is TGTGCCAGCGGACAGGCAGGGCTCTATGGCTACACCTTC. Its protein is CASGQAGLYGYTF.

The CDR3 reads CASSGTAGYSYGYTF. CDR3 sequence (DNA): TGTGCCAGCAGCGGCACGGCGGGGTACTCTTATGGCTACACCTTC. J is TRBJ1-2 and V is TRBV7-8; D not resolved. Germline values: CDR1 SGHVS, CDR2 FQNEAQ. The CDR3 totals 15 residues. V lost 5 bases, J lost 5 bases, and 18 bases lay in between.

This rearrangement joins TRBV13 to TRBJ2-2, with unresolved D. V was shortened by 1 base and J by 0 bases, with 9 bases between the two germline ends. The V gene's germline CDR1 is PRHDT and CDR2 FYEKMQ (reference sequence). The CDR3 is made up of 16 amino acids. This chain's CDR3 is CASSLESTTNTGELFF. The CDR3, as DNA: TGTGCCAGCAGCTTAGAGTCCACTACGAACACCGGGGAGCTGTTTTTT.

Concerning this clone: Compared with germline, one end of the junction differs, possibly owing to a read error. The chain employs TRBV15 and TRBJ2-5; a weak D match, TRBD2 (5 bases). There are 14 residues in the CDR3. CDR1 and CDR2 from the germline V gene are LNHNV and YYDKDF (reference sequence). Written as DNA, the CDR3 is TGTGCCACCAGCAGAGATGGACGGGAAGAGGCCCAGTACTTC. Translated, it gives CATSRDGREEAQYF.

This chain uses TRBV2 with TRBJ2-5; 11 bases agree with TRBD2. V shed 7 bases and J 2 bases; nucleotides not matched to a gene: 3. CDR3 length equals 14 residues. CDR1 and CDR2 from the germline V gene are SNHLY and FYNNEI. Written as DNA, the CDR3 is TGTGCCAGCATAAGACTAGCGGGACAAGAGACCCAGTACTTC. This translates into CASIRLAGQETQYF.